The clone carrying this TCR beta chain has only a few counts. Its antigen is not known. These data come from a study of shared clonotypes between healthy human individuals. Across the study: Researchers assigned three CD4 naive, three CD4 memory, two CD8 naive and one CD8 memory plate to each donor.

Study findings and constraints: Exclusively blood specimens were collected; tissue repertoires likely differ.

The data were produced by immunoSEQ multiplex PCR, yet TCRdb's version contains in-frame clones alone and is incomplete. The table has fewer than 400,000 clones, less than 85% seen once. J gave up 0 bases and V 5 bases, and 9 bases lay outside the gene matches. CDR3 length equals 18 residues. CDR1 is WSHSY and CDR2 is SAAADI in the germline V gene. This clonotype originated in a man aged 30 to 39 in good health. Source material: memory CD4+ T cells sorted from blood. The sample's subset: CD45RA-negative fraction. This chain uses TRBV10-2 with TRBJ2-3; TRBD2 matches at 12 bases. CDR3 in amino acids: CASSTAGTSGLSTDTQYF. The DNA of the CDR3 is TGCGCCAGCAGTACGGCCGGGACTAGCGGGCTGAGCACAGATACGCAGTATTTT.